This TCR beta chain comes out of a study of siplizumab effects on memory and regulatory T cells. Study-level findings and limits: Memory cells seemed less diverse than naive T cells, which seemed major alloresponse contributors. Sequences that were alloreactive and traceable to unstimulated CD4+ memory cells were significantly reduced by siplizumab.

TCR templates, around 98,000 per sample, were assayed. TCRdb's table, derived via immunoSEQ multiplex PCR, lists solely in-frame clones and lacks some. Of tens of thousands of clones listed, roughly 87% were seen once; the top ten hold less than 0.35%. CDR3 length equals 10 residues. Trimming took 4 bases from V and 4 from J, leaving 2 bases between them. CDR1 and CDR2 (germline): MNHEY, SMNVEV (reference sequence). As concerns this clone: Its matching antigen is unknown.

J is TRBJ2-7 and V is TRBV27; unclear D gene. Sequences were obtained from naive CD8+ T cells sorted from blood. The receptor's source is a human donor in good health. This CDR3 is CASSSYEQYF. As DNA, the CDR3 is TGTGCCAGCAGTTCGTACGAGCAGTACTTC.